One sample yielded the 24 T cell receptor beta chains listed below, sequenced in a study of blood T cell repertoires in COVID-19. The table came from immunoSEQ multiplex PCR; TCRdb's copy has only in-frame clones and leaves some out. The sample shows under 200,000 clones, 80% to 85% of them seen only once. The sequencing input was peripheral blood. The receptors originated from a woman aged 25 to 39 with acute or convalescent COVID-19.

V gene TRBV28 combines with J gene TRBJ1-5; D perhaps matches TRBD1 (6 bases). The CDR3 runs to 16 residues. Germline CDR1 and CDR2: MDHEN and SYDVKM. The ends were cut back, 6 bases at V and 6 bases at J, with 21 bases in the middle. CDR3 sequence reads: CASRPPARGGGQPQHF. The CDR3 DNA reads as TGTGCCAGCAGGCCACCTGCCAGGGGAGGGGGTCAGCCCCAGCATTTT. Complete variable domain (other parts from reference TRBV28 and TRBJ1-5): DVKVTQSSRYLVKRTGEKVFLECVQDMDHENMFWYRQDPGLGLRLIYFSYDVKMKEKGDIPEGYSVSREKKERFSLILESASTNQTSMYLCASRPPARGGGQPQHFGDGTRLSIL.

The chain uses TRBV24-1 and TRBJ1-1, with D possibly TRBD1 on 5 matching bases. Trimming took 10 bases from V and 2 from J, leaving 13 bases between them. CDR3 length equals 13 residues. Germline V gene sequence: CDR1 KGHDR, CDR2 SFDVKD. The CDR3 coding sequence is TGTGCCACGAGAGACAGTCACAACACTGAAGCTTTCTTT. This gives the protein CATRDSHNTEAFF.

The CDR3 DNA sequence: TGTGCCAGCAGGAAACAGGGGCCCTACAATGAGCAGTTCTTC. Translated: CASRKQGPYNEQFF. The rearrangement uses TRBV28 and TRBJ2-1; 7 bases match TRBD1. Looked up from germline, CDR1 is MDHEN and CDR2 is SYDVKM. Trimming removed 6 bases from V and 2 bases from J; junction bases left unmatched: 4. The CDR3 is 14 amino acids.

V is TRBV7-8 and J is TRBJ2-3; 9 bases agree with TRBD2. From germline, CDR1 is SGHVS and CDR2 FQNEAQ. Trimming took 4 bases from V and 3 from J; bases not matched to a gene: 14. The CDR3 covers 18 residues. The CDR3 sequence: CASSYIPGLAPSTDTQYF. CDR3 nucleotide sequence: TGTGCCAGCAGCTATATCCCGGGACTAGCACCGAGTACAGATACGCAGTATTTT.

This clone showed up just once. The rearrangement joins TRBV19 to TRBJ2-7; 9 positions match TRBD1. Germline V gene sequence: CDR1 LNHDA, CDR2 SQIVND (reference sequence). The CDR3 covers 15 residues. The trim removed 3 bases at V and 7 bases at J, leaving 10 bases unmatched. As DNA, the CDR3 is TGTGCCAGTAGTATGTTGGACAGGGGCTTTGGAGAGCAGTACTTC. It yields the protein CASSMLDRGFGEQYF.

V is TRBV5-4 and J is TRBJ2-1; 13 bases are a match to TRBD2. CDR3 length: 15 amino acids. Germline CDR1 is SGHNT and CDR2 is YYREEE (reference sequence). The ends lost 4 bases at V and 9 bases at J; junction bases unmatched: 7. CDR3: CASSVLAGGHREQFF. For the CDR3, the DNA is TGTGCCAGCAGCGTACTAGCGGGGGGGCATCGTGAGCAGTTCTTC.

The CDR3, as DNA: TGTGCCAGCAGTTCGACAGGTTCTAACAATCAGCCCCAGCATTTT. Translation: CASSSTGSNNQPQHF. J is TRBJ1-5 and V is TRBV27; D is possibly TRBD1 (6 bases). Germline CDR1 reads MNHEY; CDR2 reads SMNVEV (reference sequence). V gave up 4 bases and J gave up 3 bases, with 13 bases separating them. CDR3 length: 15 amino acids.

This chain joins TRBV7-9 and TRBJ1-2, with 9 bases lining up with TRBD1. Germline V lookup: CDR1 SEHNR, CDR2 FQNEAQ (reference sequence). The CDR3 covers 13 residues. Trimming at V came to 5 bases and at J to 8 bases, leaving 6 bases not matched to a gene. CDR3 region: CASSLGTGKGYTF. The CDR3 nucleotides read TGTGCCAGCAGCCTCGGGACAGGGAAGGGCTACACCTTC.

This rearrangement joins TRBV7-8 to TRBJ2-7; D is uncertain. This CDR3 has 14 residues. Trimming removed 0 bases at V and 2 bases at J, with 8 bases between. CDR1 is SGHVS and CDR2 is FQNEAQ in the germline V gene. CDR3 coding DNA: TGTGCCAGCAGCTTAGCGGGCAGGACCTACGAGCAGTACTTC. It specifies CASSLAGRTYEQYF.

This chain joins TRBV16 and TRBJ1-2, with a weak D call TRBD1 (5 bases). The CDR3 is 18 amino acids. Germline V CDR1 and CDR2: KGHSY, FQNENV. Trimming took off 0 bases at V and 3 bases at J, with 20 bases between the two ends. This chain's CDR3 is CASSQSPGVTGVDYGYTF. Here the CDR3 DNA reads TGTGCCAGCAGCCAATCGCCGGGGGTAACGGGGGTTGACTATGGCTACACCTTC.

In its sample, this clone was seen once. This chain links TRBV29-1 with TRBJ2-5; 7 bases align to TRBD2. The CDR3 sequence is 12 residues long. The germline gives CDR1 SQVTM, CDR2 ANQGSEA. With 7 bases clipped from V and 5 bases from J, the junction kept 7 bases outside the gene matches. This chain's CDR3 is CSAKAGMETQYF. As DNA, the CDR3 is TGCAGCGCTAAAGCGGGAATGGAGACCCAGTACTTC.

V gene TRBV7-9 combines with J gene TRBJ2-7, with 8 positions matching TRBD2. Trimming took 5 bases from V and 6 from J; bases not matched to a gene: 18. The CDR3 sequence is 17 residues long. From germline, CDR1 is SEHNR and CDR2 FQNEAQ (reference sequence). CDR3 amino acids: CASSATRGREAPVEQYF. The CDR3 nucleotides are TGTGCCAGCAGCGCGACTCGCGGGCGGGAGGCCCCAGTCGAGCAGTACTTC.

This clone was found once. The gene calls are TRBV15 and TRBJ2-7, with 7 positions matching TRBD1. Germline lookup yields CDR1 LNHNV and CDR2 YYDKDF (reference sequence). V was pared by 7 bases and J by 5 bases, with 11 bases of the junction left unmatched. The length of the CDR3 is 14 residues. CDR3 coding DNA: TGTGCCACCAAAGGGACAGCATACGGGGACGAGCAGTACTTC. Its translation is CATKGTAYGDEQYF.

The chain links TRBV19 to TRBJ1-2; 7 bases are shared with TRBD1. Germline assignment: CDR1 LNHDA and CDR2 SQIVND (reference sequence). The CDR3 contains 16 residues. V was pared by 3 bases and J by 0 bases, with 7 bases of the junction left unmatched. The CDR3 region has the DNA TGTGCCAGTAGTATCGACCGGGACAGCCCTAACTATGGCTACACCTTC. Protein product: CASSIDRDSPNYGYTF.

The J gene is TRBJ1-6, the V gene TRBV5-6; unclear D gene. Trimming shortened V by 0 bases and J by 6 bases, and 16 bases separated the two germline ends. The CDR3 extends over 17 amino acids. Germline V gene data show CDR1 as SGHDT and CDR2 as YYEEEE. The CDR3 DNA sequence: TGTGCCAGCAGCTTGGGAGGCCCTAAGGCGCCTAATTCACCCCTCCACTTT. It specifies CASSLGGPKAPNSPLHF.

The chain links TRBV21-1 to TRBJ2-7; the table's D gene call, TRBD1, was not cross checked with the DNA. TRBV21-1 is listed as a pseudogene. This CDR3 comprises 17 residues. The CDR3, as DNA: TGTGCCAGCGATCACCTTAAGACAGGGGGCACTTTAGGCGAGCAGTACTTC. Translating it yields CASDHLKTGGTLGEQYF.

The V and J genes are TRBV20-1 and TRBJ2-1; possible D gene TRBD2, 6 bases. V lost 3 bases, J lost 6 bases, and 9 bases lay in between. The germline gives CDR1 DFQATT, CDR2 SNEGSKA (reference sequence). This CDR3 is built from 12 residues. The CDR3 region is CSASGDFNEQFF. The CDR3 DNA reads TGCAGTGCTAGTGGGGACTTCAATGAGCAGTTCTTC.

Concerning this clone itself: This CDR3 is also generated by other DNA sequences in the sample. CDR3 bases: TGCGCCAGCAGCTTGGACAGTAACTATGGCTACACCTTC. Translated: CASSLDSNYGYTF. This chain uses TRBV5-1 with TRBJ1-2; D is ambiguous. CDR1 and CDR2 (germline): SGHRS, YFSETQ. The CDR3 extends over 13 amino acids. Trimming stripped 0 bases from V and 1 base from J, with 4 bases between.

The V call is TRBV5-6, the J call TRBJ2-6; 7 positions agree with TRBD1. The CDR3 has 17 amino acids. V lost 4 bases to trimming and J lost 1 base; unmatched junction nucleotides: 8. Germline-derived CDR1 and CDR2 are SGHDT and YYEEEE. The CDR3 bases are TGTGCCAGCAGCATAAGGGGGCGCGGGTCTGGGGCCAACGTCCTGACTTTC. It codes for CASSIRGRGSGANVLTF.

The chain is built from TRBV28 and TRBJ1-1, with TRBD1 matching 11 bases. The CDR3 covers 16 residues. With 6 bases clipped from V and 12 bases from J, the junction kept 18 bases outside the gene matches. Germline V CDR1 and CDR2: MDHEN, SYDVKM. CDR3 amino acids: CASRSKLLGGQGATFF. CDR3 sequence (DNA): TGTGCCAGCAGATCGAAACTACTGGGCGGACAGGGGGCAACTTTCTTT.

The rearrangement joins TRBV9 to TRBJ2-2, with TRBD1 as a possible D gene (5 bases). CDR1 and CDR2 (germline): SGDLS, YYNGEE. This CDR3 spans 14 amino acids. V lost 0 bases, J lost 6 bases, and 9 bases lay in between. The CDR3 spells CASSVVRVPGELFF. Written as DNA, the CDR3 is TGTGCCAGCAGCGTAGTCAGGGTCCCCGGGGAGCTGTTTTTT.

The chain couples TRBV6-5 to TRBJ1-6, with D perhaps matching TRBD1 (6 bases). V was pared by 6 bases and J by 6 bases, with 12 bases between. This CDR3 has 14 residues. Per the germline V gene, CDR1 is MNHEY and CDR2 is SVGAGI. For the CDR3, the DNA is TGTGCCAGCAGACCACAGGGCAGTAATTCACCCCTCCACTTT. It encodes CASRPQGSNSPLHF.

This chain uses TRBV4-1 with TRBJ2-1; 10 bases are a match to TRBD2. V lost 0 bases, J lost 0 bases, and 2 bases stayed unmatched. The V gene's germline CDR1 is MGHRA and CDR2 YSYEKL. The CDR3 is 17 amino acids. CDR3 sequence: CASSQEWTSGSYNEQFF. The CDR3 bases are TGCGCCAGCAGCCAAGAGTGGACTAGCGGCTCCTACAATGAGCAGTTCTTC.

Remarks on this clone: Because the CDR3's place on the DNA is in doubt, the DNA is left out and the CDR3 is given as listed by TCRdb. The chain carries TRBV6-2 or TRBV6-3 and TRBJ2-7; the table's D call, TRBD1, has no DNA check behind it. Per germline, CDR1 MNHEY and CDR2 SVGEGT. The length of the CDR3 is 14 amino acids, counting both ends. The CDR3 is CASSTSDSANEQYF.